Below, 27 T cell receptor beta chains from the same sample are listed, as sequenced in a study of cytomegalovirus exposure and HLA in healthy donors. Primers: 60 Vbeta forward and 13 Jbeta reverse. The table came from immunoSEQ multiplex PCR; TCRdb's copy has only in-frame clones and leaves some out. The data show around 120,000 clones, over 70% seen once. Sequencing was carried out using PBMCs. These receptors were obtained from a woman aged 45-65 years in good health and CMV-seropositive.

This clone was recorded once. The chain recombines TRBV15 with TRBJ1-5; 7 nucleotides align to TRBD1. Germline V CDR1 and CDR2: LNHNV, YYDKDF (reference sequence). Trimming took 2 bases from V and 5 from J; bases not matched to a gene: 6. The CDR3 contains 15 residues. The CDR3 here is CATSRLRQGDQPQHF. The DNA of the CDR3 is TGTGCCACCAGCAGACTTCGACAGGGTGATCAGCCCCAGCATTTT.

This chain uses TRBV7-2 with TRBJ2-1; 10 nucleotides line up with TRBD1. With 5 bases clipped from V and 3 bases from J, the junction kept 4 bases outside the gene matches. Germline CDR1 and CDR2: SGHTA and FQGNSA. The CDR3 totals 15 residues. In DNA form, the CDR3 reads TGTGCCAGCAGCCCAGGGACAGGGGTCTACAATGAGCAGTTCTTC. It translates to CASSPGTGVYNEQFF.

This clone was recorded a few times. V usage is TRBV7-8 and J usage is TRBJ1-5, with 9 bases matching TRBD1. The CDR3 consists of 15 residues. V lost 5 bases, J lost 9 bases, and 11 bases stayed unmatched. Germline lookup yields CDR1 SGHVS and CDR2 FQNEAQ. The CDR3 DNA is TGTGCCAGCAGCGCCGGGACAGGGCTACAGGTGCCCCAGCATTTT. Protein product: CASSAGTGLQVPQHF.

This chain connects TRBV7-8 to TRBJ1-4; 8 nucleotides line up with TRBD1. In germline, CDR1 is SGHVS, CDR2 FQNEAQ. The CDR3 consists of 15 residues. Losses at the gene ends were 5 bases for V and 7 bases for J; bases not matched to a gene: 9. The CDR3 is CASSEHRGSVEKLFF. For the CDR3, the DNA is TGTGCCAGCAGCGAGCACAGGGGGTCTGTTGAAAAACTGTTTTTT.

The chain combines TRBV6-1 with TRBJ1-1; TRBD1 matches 8 bases. This CDR3 has 11 amino acids. Germline trimming cut 7 bases from V and 7 bases from J; bases unmatched to any gene: 2. The germline V gene has CDR1 MNHNS and CDR2 SASEGT. The CDR3 protein is CASTTGGEAFF. As DNA, the CDR3 is TGTGCCAGCACCACAGGGGGTGAAGCTTTCTTT.

The V gene is TRBV10-3, the J gene TRBJ2-7, with D possibly matching TRBD2 (6 bases). Germline values: CDR1 ENHRY, CDR2 SYGVKD. CDR3 length: 15 amino acids. Trimming stripped 0 bases from V and 3 bases from J, with 12 bases between. CDR3 sequence: CAISESGGNDYEQYF. DNA for the CDR3: TGTGCCATCAGTGAGTCCGGCGGGAACGACTACGAGCAGTACTTC.

This clone turned up a few times. V gene TRBV7-2 combines with J gene TRBJ2-1; 7 bases match TRBD2. In germline, CDR1 is SGHTA, CDR2 FQGNSA. The V gene end was trimmed by 1 base and the J gene end by 13 bases; junction bases not matched to a gene: 7. The length of the CDR3 is 13 residues. The CDR3 DNA sequence: TGTGCCAGCAGCTTAGGCGATAGCGGGTTTCAGTTCTTC. Translated: CASSLGDSGFQFF.

A few counts support this clone. V usage is TRBV6-5 and J usage is TRBJ1-4; a possible D gene is TRBD1 (5 bases). V was cut by 8 bases and J by 8 bases, with 9 bases left in between. The CDR3 sequence is 11 residues long. CDR1 and CDR2 from the germline V gene are MNHEY and SVGAGI. In DNA form, the CDR3 reads TGTGCCAGCTCGAACAGGGAAAAACTGTTTTTT. Protein: CASSNREKLFF.

The CDR3 DNA reads TGTGCCAGCAGCGCCATCCAGGGAGGTGGCTACACCTTC. Translation: CASSAIQGGGYTF. This rearrangement joins TRBV7-6 to TRBJ1-2; weak D call: TRBD1 (5 bases). V lost 5 bases, J lost 7 bases, and 14 bases lay in between. The CDR3 has 13 amino acids. From germline, CDR1 is SGHVS and CDR2 FNYEAQ.

A note on this clone: The same CDR3 arises from other DNA sequences in this sample as well. The CDR3 DNA is TGTGCCAGCAGCTTAGTGGGAGGGGCCGGCGTAGAGACCCAGTACTTC. Protein sequence: CASSLVGGAGVETQYF. V usage is TRBV7-2 and J usage is TRBJ2-5, with 7 positions matching TRBD2. Germline V gene sequence: CDR1 SGHTA, CDR2 FQGNSA. CDR3 size: 16 residues. V shed 1 base, J shed 4 bases, and the junction held 9 bases outside the gene matches. Supplemented by reference TRBV7-2 and TRBJ2-5, the full variable domain reads GAGVSQSPSNKVTEKGKDVELRCDPISGHTALYWYRQSLGQGLEFLIYFQGNSAPDKSGLPSDRFSAERTGGSVSTLTIQRTQQEDSAVYLCASSLVGGAGVETQYFGPGTRLLVL.

V usage is TRBV5-1 and J usage is TRBJ2-6; D call uncertain. Looked up from germline, CDR1 is SGHRS and CDR2 is YFSETQ. The CDR3 is made up of 16 amino acids. The V end lost 0 bases, the J end lost 0 bases, and 7 bases lay between the germline ends. The CDR3 nucleotides read TGCGCCAGCAGCTTGGGACTGACCTCTGGGGCCAACGTCCTGACTTTC. This gives the protein CASSLGLTSGANVLTF.

CDR3 DNA sequence: TGTGCCAGCAGCTTAATCCAGGGGGTTACTCCCCAAGAGACCCAGTACTTC. Protein product: CASSLIQGVTPQETQYF. The V gene is TRBV7-2, the J gene TRBJ2-5, with 7 positions matching TRBD1. Germline V gene sequence: CDR1 SGHTA, CDR2 FQGNSA. The CDR3 extends over 17 amino acids. Trimming at V came to 2 bases and at J to 1 base, leaving 10 bases not matched to a gene.

The V call is TRBV27, the J call TRBJ2-1; D is perhaps TRBD2 (6 bases). Germline V gene sequence: CDR1 MNHEY, CDR2 SMNVEV (reference sequence). The CDR3 has 13 amino acids. V shed 7 bases and J shed 8 bases, with 15 bases lying between them. CDR3 region: CASTLRGGDEQFF. The CDR3 DNA sequence: TGTGCCAGCACCCTTAGGGGCGGGGATGAGCAGTTCTTC.

The rearrangement uses TRBV5-1 and TRBJ1-1; tentative D call: TRBD1 (6 bases). V dropped 0 bases and J dropped 2 bases, with 11 bases sitting between them. The V gene's germline CDR1 is SGHRS and CDR2 YFSETQ. CDR3 size: 15 residues. CDR3 amino acids: CASSLDTGFNTEAFF. The CDR3 DNA reads TGCGCCAGCAGCTTGGACACAGGGTTTAACACTGAAGCTTTCTTT. The full variable domain, in which reference TRBV5-1 and TRBJ1-1 provide the parts outside the CDR3, is KAGVTQTPRYLIKTRGQQVTLSCSPISGHRSVSWYQQTPGQGLQFLFEYFSETQRNKGNFPGRFSGRQFSNSRSEMNVSTLELGDSALYLCASSLDTGFNTEAFFGQGTRLTVV.

This clone was counted a single time. The chain uses TRBV6-1 and TRBJ2-5, with D uncertain. Germline lookup yields CDR1 MNHNS and CDR2 SASEGT. V shed 2 bases and J shed 2 bases, with 9 bases lying between them. CDR3 length equals 14 residues. CDR3 protein: CASSEWLVQETQYF. Written as DNA, the CDR3 is TGTGCCAGCAGTGAATGGCTAGTTCAAGAGACCCAGTACTTC.

This CDR3 reads CASSTGSRYQETQYF. The DNA of the CDR3 is TGTGCCAGCAGCACCGGTTCCAGGTACCAAGAGACCCAGTACTTC. The chain couples TRBV27 to TRBJ2-5; D is unresolved. Per the germline V gene, CDR1 is MNHEY and CDR2 is SMNVEV (reference sequence). This CDR3 contains 15 residues. V was shortened by 6 bases and J by 0 bases, with 14 bases between the two germline ends.

The V gene is TRBV19, the J gene TRBJ2-5; D perhaps matches TRBD1 (6 bases). The CDR3 totals 16 residues. CDR1 is LNHDA, CDR2 SQIVND, per germline (reference sequence). Trimming left V 4 bases short and J 2 bases short, with 17 bases between. CDR3 sequence: CASSTNRAGVQETQYF. The CDR3 DNA is TGTGCCAGTAGTACCAATAGGGCAGGGGTACAAGAGACCCAGTACTTC.

The chain is built from TRBV25-1 and TRBJ2-5; 7 nucleotides align to TRBD1. The J segment lost 3 bases and the V segment lost 2 bases, leaving 6 bases of the junction unmatched. Germline V CDR1 and CDR2: MGHDK, SYGVNS. CDR3 size: 15 residues. CDR3 in DNA: TGTGCCAGCAGTGAACCAGGGGGTTTAGAAGAGACCCAGTACTTC. The encoded protein is CASSEPGGLEETQYF.

The CDR3 sequence: CASSSGTYEQYF. The CDR3 region has the DNA TGTGCCAGCAGTTCCGGGACCTACGAGCAGTACTTC. V gene TRBV28 combines with J gene TRBJ2-7; tentative D call: TRBD2 (5 bases). Deletions cut 4 bases from V and 2 bases from J, with 6 bases between. The germline CDR1 and CDR2 sequences are MDHEN and SYDVKM. The CDR3 covers 12 residues.

The rearrangement uses TRBV6-5 and TRBJ1-6, with D unresolved. Germline CDR1 and CDR2: MNHEY and SVGAGI. The CDR3 runs 13 residues. Trimming left V 4 bases short and J 10 bases short, with 11 bases between. For the CDR3, the DNA is TGTGCCAGCAGTTTCGAAGTGAGGTCACCCCTCCACTTT. As protein: CASSFEVRSPLHF.

The chain combines TRBV7-2 with TRBJ2-6, with 9 bases matching TRBD1. CDR1 SGHTA and CDR2 FQGNSA come from the germline V gene. This CDR3 is 19 amino acids long. J lost 0 bases, V lost 3 bases, and 9 bases had no gene match. The CDR3 protein is CASSFGGTGFASGANVLTF. The CDR3 region has the DNA TGTGCCAGCAGCTTTGGGGGGACAGGGTTCGCCTCTGGGGCCAACGTCCTGACTTTC.

This clone has a single count. The chain is built from TRBV7-8 and TRBJ2-5; 7 bases fit TRBD2. Per the germline V gene, CDR1 is SGHVS and CDR2 is FQNEAQ. V was pared by 5 bases and J by 5 bases, with 8 bases of the junction left unmatched. This CDR3 comprises 14 residues. In DNA form, the CDR3 reads TGTGCCAGCAGCAGAGTGACTAGCTCCGAGACCCAGTACTTC. This encodes CASSRVTSSETQYF.

The chain recombines TRBV6-5 with TRBJ2-5, with TRBD1 identical over 9 bases. This CDR3 is built from 15 residues. With V trimmed by 4 bases and J by 7 bases, 10 bases remained unmatched. Per germline, CDR1 MNHEY and CDR2 SVGAGI. Here the CDR3 reads CASSSADRGFGTQYF. The CDR3 coding sequence is TGTGCCAGCAGTTCTGCGGACAGGGGATTTGGGACCCAGTACTTC.

This chain connects TRBV5-1 to TRBJ2-1, with TRBD2 matching 8 bases. V shed 5 bases, J shed 7 bases, and the junction held 11 bases outside the gene matches. Germline V gives CDR1 SGHRS, CDR2 YFSETQ. The CDR3 totals 15 residues. The CDR3, as DNA: TGCGCCAGCAGTCCCCCCGCGGGAGGCGAAAATGAGCAGTTCTTC. As protein: CASSPPAGGENEQFF.

The chain has TRBV7-9 and TRBJ2-2; a weak D match, TRBD2 (5 bases). CDR1 and CDR2 (germline): SEHNR, FQNEAQ (reference sequence). Deletions cut 0 bases from V and 6 bases from J, with 8 bases between. The CDR3 loop spans 14 amino acids. The CDR3 DNA follows: TGTGCCAGCAGCTTAGCGGGGAGCCCCGGGGAGCTGTTTTTT. As protein: CASSLAGSPGELFF.

This rearrangement joins TRBV6-5 to TRBJ2-1; 9 bases are a match to TRBD2. Losses at the gene ends were 0 bases for V and 2 bases for J; bases not matched to a gene: 2. Germline CDR1 is MNHEY and CDR2 is SVGAGI. The CDR3 is 16 residues long. CDR3 residues: CASSYSSGSTYNEQFF. The CDR3 coding sequence is TGTGCCAGCAGTTACTCTAGCGGGAGTACCTACAATGAGCAGTTCTTC.

The chain combines TRBV4-1 with TRBJ2-5, with TRBD1 identical over 7 bases. V dropped 5 bases and J dropped 3; count of bases not matched to a gene: 12. The CDR3 has 16 amino acids. Per the germline V gene, CDR1 is MGHRA and CDR2 is YSYEKL. The CDR3 loop reads CASSSRDRVGEETQYF. In DNA, the CDR3 is TGCGCCAGCAGCTCCAGAGACAGGGTGGGTGAAGAGACCCAGTACTTC.